The 10 T cell receptor beta chains listed next were all sequenced from one sample in a study of T cells after yellow fever vaccination. TCRdb re-derived calls from the 5' RACE reads in MiXCR, one entry per CDR3 protein. The sample consists of around 310,000 distinct CDR3 sequences, about 4% of them appearing once. The material sequenced was PBMCs, taken 5 days after the yellow fever booster vaccination. These receptors were obtained from a man aged 18 to 30 who received the YFV17D yellow fever vaccine.

This clonotype was counted between two and nine times. The CDR3 DNA sequence: TGTGCCAGCACCCCACGGCCTGGGCGCGTGGTAGCTTTCTTT. It encodes CASTPRPGRVVAFF. This chain connects TRBV7-2 to TRBJ1-1; D uncertain. The CDR3 has 14 amino acids. The V and J ends lost 7 bases and 10 bases respectively, with 22 bases between them. Looked up from germline, CDR1 is SGHTA and CDR2 is FQGNSA.

This clonotype has a handful of counts. The chain uses TRBV5-1 and TRBJ2-5; 8 bases align to TRBD2. V shed 3 bases, J shed 5 bases, and the junction held 15 bases outside the gene matches. The CDR3 consists of 17 residues. Germline assignment: CDR1 SGHRS and CDR2 YFSETQ. CDR3 DNA sequence: TGCGCCAGCAGCTCAAGCCCCTCGGGACTAGAAGGCGAGACCCAGTACTTC. This codes for CASSSSPSGLEGETQYF.

The CDR3: CASSHPPSGGTYEQYF. Here the CDR3 DNA reads TGCGCCAGCAGCCATCCGCCCTCAGGAGGCACCTACGAGCAGTACTTC. The chain combines TRBV4-1 with TRBJ2-7; D is perhaps TRBD2 (5 bases). Germline V gene lookup returns CDR1 MGHRA and CDR2 YSYEKL. Trimming took 3 bases from V and 2 from J, leaving 17 bases between them. The CDR3 extends over 16 amino acids.

This clonotype was observed a handful of times. J is TRBJ2-3 and V is TRBV7-6; 10 bases line up with TRBD2. V trimming: 5 bases; J trimming: 3 bases; junction bases outside the gene matches: 11. CDR1 is SGHVS, CDR2 FNYEAQ, per germline. The CDR3 covers 17 residues. The CDR3 nucleotides read TGTGCCAGCAGCCCCAGGATAGCGGGGGGAGGTACAGATACGCAGTATTTT. Translated: CASSPRIAGGGTDTQYF.

The CDR3 loop is CASSLTRVNRGSYEQYV. In DNA, the CDR3 is TGTGCCAGCTCACTAACGCGGGTTAACAGGGGATCCTACGAGCAGTACGTC. The chain recombines TRBV18 with TRBJ2-7; 7 positions agree with TRBD1. The CDR3 extends over 17 amino acids. Trimming at V came to 4 bases and at J to 1 base, leaving 13 bases not matched to a gene. Germline V CDR1 and CDR2: KGHSH, LQKENI.

This clonotype has a count of ten or more. J is TRBJ2-1 and V is TRBV7-2; the D call may be TRBD1 or TRBD2 (5 bases each). Germline-derived CDR1 and CDR2 are SGHTA and FQGNSA. The CDR3 spans 12 residues. Trimming left V 5 bases short and J 8 bases short, with 10 bases between. The CDR3 reads CASSLGTDEQFF. The CDR3 bases are TGTGCCAGCAGCCTAGGGACGGATGAGCAGTTCTTC.

The rearrangement links TRBV7-2 to TRBJ2-2; D perhaps matches TRBD1 (5 bases). Trimming removed 3 bases from V and 5 bases from J, with 10 bases in between. The CDR3 has 14 residues. CDR1 is SGHTA, CDR2 FQGNSA, per germline. CDR3 amino acids: CASSFNRLTGELFF. The CDR3 coding sequence is TGTGCCAGCAGCTTTAACAGGCTAACCGGGGAGCTGTTTTTT.

This clonotype has only a few counts. CDR3 sequence: CASSQVMGSSPLHF. CDR3 DNA sequence: TGTGCCAGCAGCCAAGTTATGGGGTCTTCACCCCTCCACTTT. The V call is TRBV14, the J call TRBJ1-6; D remains ambiguous. The CDR3 length is 14 residues. Germline CDR1 is SGHDN and CDR2 is FVKESK. V was cut by 1 base and J by 9 bases, with 10 bases left in between.

With respect to this clonotype: Because the CDR3's place on the DNA is in doubt, the DNA is left out and the CDR3 is given as listed by TCRdb. The chain employs TRBV29-1 and TRBJ2-2; the table names TRBD1, a call not compared with the DNA. The germline gives CDR1 SQVTM, CDR2 ANQGSEA. The CDR3 is made up of 13 amino acids, end residues included. CDR3 region: CSVGLGSPGELIF.

The sample holds a few counts of this clonotype. The rearrangement links TRBV7-8 to TRBJ2-5; D possibly corresponds to TRBD2 (6 bases). The germline gives CDR1 SGHVS, CDR2 FQNEAQ. Trimming took 7 bases from V and 4 from J, leaving 22 bases between them. The CDR3 has 16 amino acids. DNA for the CDR3: TGTGCCAGCACCCAGGGAGGAAGGCTCCGGGGAGAGACCCAGTACTTC. Protein sequence: CASTQGGRLRGETQYF.